This T cell receptor (beta chain) was identified during a study of blood T cell repertoires in COVID-19. The overall study: Material from acute and convalescent COVID-19 was sourced from the United States, Italy and Spain.

As handled by the study authors: Estimation of nucleated cell counts relied on the amplification of reference gene primers. Only in-frame clones appear in the TCRdb table, and some are missing; sequencing was by immunoSEQ multiplex PCR. The D gene and trimming were derived from the DNA, and the V and J assignments and clone size from that table. The sample yields some 61,000 clones, around 86% seen once. The V gene end was trimmed by 1 base and the J gene end by 1 base; junction bases not matched to a gene: 5. The germline gives CDR1 MDHEN, CDR2 SYDVKM. The CDR3 spans 17 residues. This TCR derives from a man aged 25-45 years with acute or convalescent COVID-19. The genes are TRBV28 and TRBJ2-4; 9 nucleotides align to TRBD2. Sequences were obtained from peripheral blood. CDR3: CASSLSVSGSAKNIQYF. Written as DNA, the CDR3 is TGTGCCAGCAGTTTATCCGTTAGCGGGAGTGCCAAAAACATTCAGTACTTC.